This TCR beta chain derives from a study of OX40 agonist ivuxolimab in advanced cancers. CDR3 length: 15 amino acids. Germline V gene data show CDR1 as MNHEY and CDR2 as SVGAGI. Trimming removed 2 bases at V and 0 bases at J, with 8 bases between. Clones were read by immunoSEQ multiplex PCR, and TCRdb kept only the in-frame ones, dropping some. The table lists about 20,000 clones, approximately 82% of them singletons. This clone was observed once. Other DNA sequences from this sample encode an identical CDR3 as well. V and J are TRBV6-5 and TRBJ1-5; D is unclear. The source is an adult with an advanced solid tumor such as melanoma, head and neck, liver or kidney cancer. The sample was CD4+ or CD8+ T cells sorted from blood, taken in a trial of the OX40 agonist ivuxolimab. CDR3 coding DNA: TGTGCCAGCAGTTACAGTCAGGATAGCAATCAGCCCCAGCATTTT. Protein product: CASSYSQDSNQPQHF.